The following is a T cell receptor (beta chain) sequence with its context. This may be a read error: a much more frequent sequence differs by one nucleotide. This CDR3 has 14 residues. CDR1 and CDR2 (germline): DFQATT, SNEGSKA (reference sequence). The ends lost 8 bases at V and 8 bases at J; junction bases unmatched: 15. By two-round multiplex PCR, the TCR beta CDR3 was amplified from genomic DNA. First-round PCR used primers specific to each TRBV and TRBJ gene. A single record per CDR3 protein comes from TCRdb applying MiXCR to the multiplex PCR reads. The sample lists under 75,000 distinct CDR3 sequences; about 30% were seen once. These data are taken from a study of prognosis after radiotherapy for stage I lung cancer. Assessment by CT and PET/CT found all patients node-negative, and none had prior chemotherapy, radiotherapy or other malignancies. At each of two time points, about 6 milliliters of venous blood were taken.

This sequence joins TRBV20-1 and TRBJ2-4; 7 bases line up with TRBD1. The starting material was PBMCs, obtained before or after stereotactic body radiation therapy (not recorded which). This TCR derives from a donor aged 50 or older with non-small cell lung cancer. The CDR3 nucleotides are TGCAGTACTGCAGTCGCGTTGCAGGGGGACATTCAGTACTTC. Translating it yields CSTAVALQGDIQYF.